These T cell receptor beta chains were read from a single sample in a study of shared clonotypes between healthy human individuals. Sequencing used immunoSEQ multiplex PCR; TCRdb keeps in-frame clones, though not all of them. The sample consists of about 600,000 clones, over 95% of them appearing once. The sequenced sample was naive CD8+ T cells sorted from blood. The receptors stem from a woman aged 25 to 39 in good health. CDR3s include the opening cysteine and the closing phenylalanine or tryptophan. Each record gives: V gene, J gene, CDR3 protein.

TRBV7-6,TRBJ2-7,CASSLGTVEQYF
TRBV27,TRBJ1-1,CASSVRESTEAFF
TRBV10-2,TRBJ2-1,CASSDIWGAEREGFNEQFF
TRBV7-9,TRBJ2-2,CASSSKRDTGELFF
TRBV5-5,TRBJ1-2,CASSPDGRANYGYTF
TRBV5-1,TRBJ2-7,CASSLEDSLISYEQYF
TRBV29-1,TRBJ2-7,CSVSASGRSSYEQYF
TRBV6-1,TRBJ1-3,CASTITGVGNTIYF
TRBV29-1,TRBJ2-1,CSVEDGLGSRSGDEQFF
TRBV15,TRBJ1-2,CATSRDSDPRSYTF
TRBV27,TRBJ2-4,CASSTPGTAKNIQYF
TRBV10-2,TRBJ2-5,CASSGGRGKETQYF
TRBV7-9,TRBJ1-3,CASSLAPGGVGNTIYF
TRBV2,TRBJ2-7,CASSGTAEIEQYF
TRBV5-1,TRBJ2-3,CASSLAPALRTDTQYF
TRBV4-1,TRBJ2-3,CASSQTSLRTDTQYF
TRBV7-8,TRBJ2-1,CASSSGLRSGVAYNEQFF
TRBV10-1,TRBJ2-7,CASSASGSLGEQYF
TRBV28,TRBJ2-7,CASSFTGTGDEQYF
TRBV7-9,TRBJ1-5,CASSSAMAGNQPQHF
TRBV19,TRBJ2-5,CASSPQGGRETQYF
TRBV4-2,TRBJ1-5,CASSHRGSNQPQHF
TRBV29-1,TRBJ2-1,CSVVEGNEQFF
TRBV19,TRBJ2-7,CASSIGLGVYYEQYF
TRBV7-9,TRBJ2-1,CASSPPTGRRFNEQFF
TRBV28,TRBJ1-2,CASSYDLMGHQDAYTF
TRBV2,TRBJ1-1,CASSFGVTPNTEAFF
TRBV28,TRBJ2-7,CASSLLAGEYEQYF
TRBV19,TRBJ2-5,CASSGETGQETQYF
TRBV27,TRBJ1-1,CASSSGQGFTEAFF
TRBV7-9,TRBJ1-1,CASSLDRGGTEAFF
TRBV27,TRBJ2-4,CASSPRDPGRPKNIQYF
TRBV9,TRBJ2-1,CASSVAWGLTNEQFF
TRBV4-2,TRBJ2-5,CASSQETGVGETQYF
TRBV28,TRBJ2-7,CASSIPGAPGEQYF
TRBV2,TRBJ2-7,CASKGALSYEQYF
TRBV5-6,TRBJ2-1,CASSFGTSGTYNEQFF
TRBV10-3,TRBJ2-7,CAISEPTSGNSEQYF
TRBV27,TRBJ1-2,CASSPQGPDYGYTF
TRBV29-1,TRBJ2-1,CSVEDPGTNEQFF
TRBV5-1,TRBJ2-7,CASSLAGGTYEQYF
TRBV29-1,TRBJ1-2,CSVEDRQIYGYTF
TRBV12-5,TRBJ2-3,CASGTLAGETSTDTQYF